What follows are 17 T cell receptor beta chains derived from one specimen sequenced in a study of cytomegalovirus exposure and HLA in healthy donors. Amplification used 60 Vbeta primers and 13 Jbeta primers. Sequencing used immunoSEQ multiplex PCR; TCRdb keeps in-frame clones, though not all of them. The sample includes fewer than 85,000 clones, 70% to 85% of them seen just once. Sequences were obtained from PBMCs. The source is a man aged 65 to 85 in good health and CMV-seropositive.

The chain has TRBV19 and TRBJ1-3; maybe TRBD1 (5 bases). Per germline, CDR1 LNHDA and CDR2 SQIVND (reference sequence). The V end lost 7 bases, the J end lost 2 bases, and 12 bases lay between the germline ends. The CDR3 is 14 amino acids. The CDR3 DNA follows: TGTGCCAGTACCCAGGGCGCAGCTGGAAACACCATATATTTT. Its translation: CASTQGAAGNTIYF.

CDR3 nucleotide sequence: TGTGCCAGCAGTTACTGGAAGGGGGGGAACTATGGCTACACCTTC. Its protein is CASSYWKGGNYGYTF. This chain uses TRBV6-5 with TRBJ1-2; D may be TRBD1 (6 bases). The ends were cut back, 1 base at V and 2 bases at J, with 11 bases in the middle. The CDR3 spans 15 residues. Germline V gene sequence: CDR1 MNHEY, CDR2 SVGAGI.

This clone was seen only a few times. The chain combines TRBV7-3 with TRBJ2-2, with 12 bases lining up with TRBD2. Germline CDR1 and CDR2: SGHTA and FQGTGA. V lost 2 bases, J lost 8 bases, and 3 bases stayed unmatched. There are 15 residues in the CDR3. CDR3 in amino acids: CASSLSGLAGGELFF. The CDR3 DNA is TGTGCCAGCAGCTTATCCGGACTAGCGGGGGGGGAGCTGTTTTTT.

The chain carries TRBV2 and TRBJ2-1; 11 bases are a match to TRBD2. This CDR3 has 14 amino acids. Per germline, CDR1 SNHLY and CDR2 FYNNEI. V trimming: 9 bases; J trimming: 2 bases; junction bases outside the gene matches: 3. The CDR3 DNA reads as TGTGCCAGTCAACTAGCGGGAGCCTACAATGAGCAGTTCTTC. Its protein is CASQLAGAYNEQFF.

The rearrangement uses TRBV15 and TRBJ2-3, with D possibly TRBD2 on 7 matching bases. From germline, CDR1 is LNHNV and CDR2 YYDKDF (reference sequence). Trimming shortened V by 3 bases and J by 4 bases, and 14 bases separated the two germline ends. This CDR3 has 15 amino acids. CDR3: CATSRGGQGSDTQYF. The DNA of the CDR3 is TGTGCCACCAGCAGGGGGGGGCAGGGCTCAGATACGCAGTATTTT. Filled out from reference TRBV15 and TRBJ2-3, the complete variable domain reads DAMVIQNPRYQVTQFGKPVTLSCSQTLNHNVMYWYQQKSSQAPKLLFHYYDKDFNNEADTPDNFQSRRPNTSFCFLDIRSPGLGDTAMYLCATSRGGQGSDTQYFGPGTRLTVL.

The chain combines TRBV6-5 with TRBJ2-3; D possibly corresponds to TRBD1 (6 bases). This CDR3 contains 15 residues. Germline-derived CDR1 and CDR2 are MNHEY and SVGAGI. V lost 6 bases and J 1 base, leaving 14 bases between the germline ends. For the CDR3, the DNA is TGTGCCAGCAGGTACCGGGACACGGGCACAGATACGCAGTATTTT. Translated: CASRYRDTGTDTQYF.

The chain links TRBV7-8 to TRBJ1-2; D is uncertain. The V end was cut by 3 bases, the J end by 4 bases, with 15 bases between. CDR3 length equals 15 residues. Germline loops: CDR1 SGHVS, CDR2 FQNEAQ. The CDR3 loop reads CASSLTVSLGYGYTF. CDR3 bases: TGTGCCAGCAGCTTGACGGTGAGCCTAGGCTATGGCTACACCTTC.

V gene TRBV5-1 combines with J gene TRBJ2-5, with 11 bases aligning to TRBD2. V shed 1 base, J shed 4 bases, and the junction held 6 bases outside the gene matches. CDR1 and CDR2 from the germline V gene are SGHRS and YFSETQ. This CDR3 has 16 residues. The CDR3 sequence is CASSLFLAGGLETQYF. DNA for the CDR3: TGCGCCAGCAGCTTGTTTCTAGCGGGAGGTTTAGAGACCCAGTACTTC.

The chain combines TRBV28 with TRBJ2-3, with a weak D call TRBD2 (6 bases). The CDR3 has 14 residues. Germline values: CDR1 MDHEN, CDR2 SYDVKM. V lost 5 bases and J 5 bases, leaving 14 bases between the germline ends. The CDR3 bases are TGTGCCAGCAGTCCCCCGGGCGGGGTAGATACGCAGTATTTT. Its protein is CASSPPGGVDTQYF.

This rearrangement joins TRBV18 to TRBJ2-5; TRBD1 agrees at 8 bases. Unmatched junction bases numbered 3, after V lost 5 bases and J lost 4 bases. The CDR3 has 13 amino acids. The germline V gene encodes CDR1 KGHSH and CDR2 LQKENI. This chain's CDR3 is CASSEDRVETQYF. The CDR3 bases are TGTGCCAGCTCAGAGGACAGGGTAGAGACCCAGTACTTC.

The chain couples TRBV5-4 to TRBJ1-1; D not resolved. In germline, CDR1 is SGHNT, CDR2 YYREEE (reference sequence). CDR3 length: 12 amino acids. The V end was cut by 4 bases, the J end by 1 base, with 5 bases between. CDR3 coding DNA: TGTGCCAGCAGCCCAGGGAACACTGAAGCTTTCTTT. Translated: CASSPGNTEAFF.

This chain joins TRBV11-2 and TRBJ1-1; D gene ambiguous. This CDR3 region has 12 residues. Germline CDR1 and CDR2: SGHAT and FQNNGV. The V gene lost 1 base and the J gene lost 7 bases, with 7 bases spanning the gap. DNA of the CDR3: TGTGCCAGCAGCTTAGGTCAAAATGAAGCTTTCTTT. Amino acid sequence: CASSLGQNEAFF.

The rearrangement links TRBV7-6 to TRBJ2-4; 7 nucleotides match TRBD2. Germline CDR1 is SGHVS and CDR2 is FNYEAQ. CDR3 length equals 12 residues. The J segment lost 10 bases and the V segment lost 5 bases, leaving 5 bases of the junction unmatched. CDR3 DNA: TGTGCCAGCAGCCCCCACGGGGGGATTCAGTACTTC. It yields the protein CASSPHGGIQYF.

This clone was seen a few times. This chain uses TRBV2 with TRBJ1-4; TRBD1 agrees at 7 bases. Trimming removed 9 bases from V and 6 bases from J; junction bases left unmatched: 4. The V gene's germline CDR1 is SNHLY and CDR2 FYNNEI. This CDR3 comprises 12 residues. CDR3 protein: CASSGTDEKLFF. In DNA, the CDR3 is TGTGCCAGTTCCGGGACAGATGAAAAACTGTTTTTT. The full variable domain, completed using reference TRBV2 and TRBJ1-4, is EPEVTQTPSHQVTQMGQEVILRCVPISNHLYFYWYRQILGQKVEFLVSFYNNEISEKSEIFDDQFSVERPDGSNFTLKIRSTKLEDSAMYFCASSGTDEKLFFGSGTQLSVL.

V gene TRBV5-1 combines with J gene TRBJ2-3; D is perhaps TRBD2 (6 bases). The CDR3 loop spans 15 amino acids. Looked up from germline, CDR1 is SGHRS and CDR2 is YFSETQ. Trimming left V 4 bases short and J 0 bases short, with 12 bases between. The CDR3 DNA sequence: TGCGCCAGCAGCCGATCCGGGGGTAGCACAGATACGCAGTATTTT. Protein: CASSRSGGSTDTQYF. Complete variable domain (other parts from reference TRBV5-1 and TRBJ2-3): KAGVTQTPRYLIKTRGQQVTLSCSPISGHRSVSWYQQTPGQGLQFLFEYFSETQRNKGNFPGRFSGRQFSNSRSEMNVSTLELGDSALYLCASSRSGGSTDTQYFGPGTRLTVL.

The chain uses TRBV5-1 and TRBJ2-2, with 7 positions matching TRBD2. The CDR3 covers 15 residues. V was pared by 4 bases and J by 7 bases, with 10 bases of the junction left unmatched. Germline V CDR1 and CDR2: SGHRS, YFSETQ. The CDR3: CASSLHLRTSGELFF. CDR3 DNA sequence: TGCGCCAGCAGCCTCCACCTCCGGACTAGCGGGGAGCTGTTTTTT.

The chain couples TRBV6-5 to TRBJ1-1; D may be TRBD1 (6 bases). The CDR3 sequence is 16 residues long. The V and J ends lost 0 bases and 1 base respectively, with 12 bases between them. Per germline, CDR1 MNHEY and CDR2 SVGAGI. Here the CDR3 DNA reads TGTGCCAGCAGTTACTCAGCAGGGGTGGGGAACACTGAAGCTTTCTTT. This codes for CASSYSAGVGNTEAFF.